This T cell receptor (beta chain) stems from a study of T cell responses to AZD1222 COVID-19 vaccine. The CDR3 runs 12 residues. The germline CDR1 and CDR2 sequences are GTSNPN and SVGIG (reference sequence). Trimming shortened V by 5 bases and J by 0 bases, and 4 bases separated the two germline ends. Produced via immunoSEQ multiplex PCR; TCRdb's table is partial and in-frame only. The table records tens of thousands of clones, 79% of them present only once. About this clone: Its antigen is as yet unknown.

Notes on the study in general: In a largely white British group with more females than males, clonal diversity was possibly underestimated.

The chain joins TRBV30 to TRBJ2-2; D call uncertain. The receptor was derived from an adult in good health. The material sequenced was peripheral blood, taken on day 0 of MenACWY control vaccination. CDR3 in amino acids: CAWVPNTGELFF. The CDR3 coding sequence is TGTGCCTGGGTCCCGAACACCGGGGAGCTGTTTTTT.